A single sample is the source of the 8 T cell receptor beta chains below, sequenced in a study of spatial heterogeneity in lung cancer. Their specific antigens are unknown. The time point was: sample taken at primary tumor resection. TCRdb reprocessed the 5' RACE reads via MiXCR and lists one record per CDR3 protein. The table has some 16,000 distinct CDR3 sequences, over 6.5% seen once. The study's findings and limits: Expanded alpha and beta TCR counts within tumors tracked tumor mutation counts.

The material was lung tumor tissue, obtained at surgery. The receptors shown here come from a female donor with early-stage non-small cell lung cancer.

This clonotype was observed at least ten times. The chain carries TRBV7-2 and TRBJ1-4; TRBD1 aligns across 8 bases. Germline V gives CDR1 SGHTA, CDR2 FQGNSA. J lost 2 bases, V lost 0 bases, and 2 bases had no gene match. The CDR3 consists of 16 residues. CDR3 sequence: CASSLARTGTNEKLFF. CDR3 DNA: TGTGCCAGCAGCTTAGCTCGGACAGGGACTAATGAAAAACTGTTTTTT.

In this sample, this clonotype turned up many times. CDR3 nucleotide sequence: TGTGCCAGCAGTTCGGCCAGCTACGAGCAGTACTTC. Translation: CASSSASYEQYF. The chain employs TRBV6-2 or TRBV6-3 and TRBJ2-7; D is unclear. The CDR3 is 12 amino acids. V lost 4 bases and J 3 bases, leaving 7 bases between the germline ends. CDR1 MNHEY and CDR2 SVGEGT come from the germline V gene.

The chain has TRBV5-1 and TRBJ1-6, with 7 bases matching TRBD1. Germline CDR1 is SGHRS and CDR2 is YFSETQ. Losses at the gene ends were 1 base for V and 14 bases for J; bases not matched to a gene: 12. This CDR3 has 15 amino acids. CDR3 bases: TGCGCCAGCAGCTTGTTTAGGACAGGCCAGAGGGCCCTCCACTTT. It specifies CASSLFRTGQRALHF.

This clonotype was seen at least ten times. The CDR3 sequence is CASSLDLYGYGYTF. CDR3 DNA sequence: TGTGCCAGCAGCTTAGATCTATATGGGTATGGCTACACCTTC. This chain joins TRBV11-2 and TRBJ1-2; D remains ambiguous. V gave up 0 bases and J gave up 5 bases, with 10 bases separating them. Germline CDR1 reads SGHAT; CDR2 reads FQNNGV. The CDR3 runs 14 residues.

The J gene is TRBJ2-1, the V gene TRBV10-1, with a weak D call TRBD2 (6 bases). Germline V gene lookup returns CDR1 WNHNN and CDR2 SYGVQD (reference sequence). The length of the CDR3 is 15 residues. The V end was cut by 5 bases, the J end by 2 bases, with 13 bases between. CDR3 amino acids: CASSPRDFPYNEQFF. CDR3 coding DNA: TGCGCCAGCAGTCCCCGGGACTTTCCCTACAATGAGCAGTTCTTC.

By share, this clonotype counts as medium-sized (0.01 to 0.1%). The rearrangement joins TRBV12-3 or TRBV12-4 to TRBJ1-5, with D perhaps TRBD1 (6 bases). This CDR3 has 13 residues. Trimming removed 5 bases at V and 7 bases at J, with 12 bases between. The CDR3: CASSREQGQPQHF. CDR3 sequence (DNA): TGTGCCAGCAGTCGGGAGCAGGGGCAGCCCCAGCATTTT.

This clonotype has at least ten counts. The chain links TRBV27 to TRBJ2-7; D is undetermined. The CDR3 length is 12 residues. From germline, CDR1 is MNHEY and CDR2 SMNVEV (reference sequence). Trimming cost V 3 bases and J 4 bases, with 7 bases left between them. The CDR3 coding sequence is TGTGCCAGCAGTTTGCTAGGGTACGAGCAGTACTTC. Encoded protein: CASSLLGYEQYF.

In this sample, this clonotype is medium-sized. The chain has TRBV6-6 and TRBJ1-2; D may be TRBD1 (6 bases). CDR3 length: 12 amino acids. In germline, CDR1 is MNHNY, CDR2 SVGAGI (reference sequence). Deletions cut 10 bases from V and 7 bases from J, with 16 bases between. The CDR3 sequence: CATRGGSFGYTF. DNA of the CDR3: TGTGCCACTAGGGGGGGAAGTTTTGGCTACACCTTC.